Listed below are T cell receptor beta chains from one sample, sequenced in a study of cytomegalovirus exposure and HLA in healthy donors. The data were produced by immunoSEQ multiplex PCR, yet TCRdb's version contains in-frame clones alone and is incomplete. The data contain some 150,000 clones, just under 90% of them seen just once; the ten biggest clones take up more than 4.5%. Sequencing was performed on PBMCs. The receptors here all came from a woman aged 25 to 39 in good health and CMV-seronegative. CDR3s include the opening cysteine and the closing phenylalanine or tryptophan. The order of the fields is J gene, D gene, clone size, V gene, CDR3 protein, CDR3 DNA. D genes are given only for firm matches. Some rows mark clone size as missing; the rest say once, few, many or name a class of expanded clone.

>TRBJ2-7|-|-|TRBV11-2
CASSSPADRPRDEQYF
TGTGCCAGCAGCTCGCCAGCGGACAGACCGAGGGACGAGCAGTACTTC
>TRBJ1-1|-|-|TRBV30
CAWSVSESGWTEAFF
TGTGCCTGGAGTGTTTCGGAGAGCGGGTGGACTGAAGCTTTCTTT
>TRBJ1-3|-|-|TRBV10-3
CAISESNSSGNTIYF
TGTGCCATCAGTGAGTCGAACAGCTCTGGAAACACCATATATTTT
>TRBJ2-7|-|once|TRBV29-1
CSVRSGEGYEQYF
TGCAGCGTTCGGTCAGGGGAGGGCTACGAGCAGTACTTC
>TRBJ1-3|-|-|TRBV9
CASRDFLRGTIYF
TGTGCCAGCAGAGATTTCTTGCGAGGGACCATATATTTT
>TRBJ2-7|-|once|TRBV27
CASSLSIPRAYEQYF
TGTGCCAGCAGTTTATCGATTCCCAGGGCGTACGAGCAGTACTTC
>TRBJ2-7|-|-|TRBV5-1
CASSFSSPNEQYF
TGCGCCAGCAGCTTTAGCAGCCCCAACGAGCAGTACTTC
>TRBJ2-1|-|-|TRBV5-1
CASSSEGGGRAGTPYNEQFF
TGCGCCAGCAGCTCTGAGGGGGGGGGCCGGGCCGGTACCCCCTACAATGAGCAGTTCTTC
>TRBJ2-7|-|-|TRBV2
CASSEGSYEQYF
TGTGCCAGCAGTGAAGGTAGCTACGAGCAGTACTTC
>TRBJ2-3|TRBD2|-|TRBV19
CASSIRASGADTQYF
TGTGCCAGTAGTATTCGGGCTAGCGGGGCGGATACGCAGTATTTT
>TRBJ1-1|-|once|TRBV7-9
CASSLRGSEAFF
TGTGCCAGCAGCTTAAGGGGATCTGAAGCTTTCTTT
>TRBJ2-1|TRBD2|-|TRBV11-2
CASNPRASGTDEQFF
TGTGCCAGCAACCCTCGGGCTAGCGGGACAGATGAGCAGTTCTTC
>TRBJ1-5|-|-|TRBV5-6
CASSLWSVQPQHF
TGTGCCAGCAGCTTGTGGAGTGTTCAGCCCCAGCATTTT
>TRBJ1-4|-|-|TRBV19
CASRKTVLNEKLFF
TGTGCCAGTAGAAAGACAGTGCTTAATGAAAAACTGTTTTTT
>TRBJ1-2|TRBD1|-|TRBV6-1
CASSEFGLAGGYGYPF
TGTGCCAGCAGTGAATTCGGGCTGGCAGGGGGCTATGGCTACCCCTTC
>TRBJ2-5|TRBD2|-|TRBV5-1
CASTTGLAGAETQYF
TGCGCCAGCACCACGGGACTAGCGGGGGCGGAGACCCAGTACTTC
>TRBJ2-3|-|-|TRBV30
CAWKPANLLGDTQYF
TGTGCCTGGAAGCCGGCTAACCTTCTAGGAGATACGCAGTATTTT
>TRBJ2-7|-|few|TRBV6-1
CASLDMSYEQYF
TGTGCCAGCCTCGACATGTCCTACGAGCAGTACTTC
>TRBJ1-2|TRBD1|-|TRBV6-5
CASRRTGRDYGYTF
TGTGCCAGCAGACGGACAGGCCGGGACTATGGCTACACCTTC
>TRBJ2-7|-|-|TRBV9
CASSVGAGDEQYF
TGTGCCAGCAGCGTAGGGGCCGGGGATGAGCAGTACTTC
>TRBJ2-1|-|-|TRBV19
CASSIGQRSSYNEQFF
TGTGCCAGTAGTATAGGACAGCGAAGCTCCTACAATGAGCAGTTCTTC
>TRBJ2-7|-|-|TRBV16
CASSRRNSYEQYF
TGTGCCAGCAGCCGGAGGAACTCCTACGAGCAGTACTTC
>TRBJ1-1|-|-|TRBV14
CASSQERGQGTEAFF
TGTGCCAGCAGCCAAGAGCGGGGCCAGGGCACTGAAGCTTTCTTT
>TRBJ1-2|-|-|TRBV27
CASSPYSANYGYTF
TGTGCCAGCAGTCCCTACTCTGCCAACTATGGCTACACCTTC
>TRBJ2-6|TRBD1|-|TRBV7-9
CASSKPGQSSGANVLTF
TGTGCCAGCAGCAAGCCGGGACAGAGCTCTGGGGCCAACGTCCTGACTTTC
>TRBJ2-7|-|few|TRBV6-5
CASSYSSSSYEQYF
TGTGCCAGCAGTTACTCGTCGTCCTCCTACGAGCAGTACTTC
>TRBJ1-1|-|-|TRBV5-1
CASSLDPGYTEAFF
TGCGCCAGCAGCTTGGATCCAGGGTACACTGAAGCTTTCTTT
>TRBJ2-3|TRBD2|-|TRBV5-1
CASSAGPLAGRGYF
TGCGCCAGCAGCGCAGGCCCCCTAGCGGGACGGGGGTATTTT
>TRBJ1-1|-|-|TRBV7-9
CSSSLGTISEAFF
TGTTCCAGCAGCTTAGGGACAATTTCTGAAGCTTTCTTT
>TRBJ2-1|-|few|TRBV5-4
CARRCNEQFF
TGTGCCCGCCGGTGCAATGAGCAGTTCTTC
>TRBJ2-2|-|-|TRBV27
CASRSQGPGELFF
TGTGCCAGCAGGTCACAGGGTCCCGGGGAGCTGTTTTTT
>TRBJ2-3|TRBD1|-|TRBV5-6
CASSRGTGGGDTQYF
TGTGCCAGCAGCCGAGGGACAGGGGGCGGAGATACGCAGTATTTT
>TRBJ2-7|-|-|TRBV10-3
CATTDTYEQYF
TGTGCCACCACCGACACTTACGAGCAGTACTTC
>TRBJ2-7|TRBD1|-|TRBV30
CAWSRKEGQGTYEQYF
TGTGCCTGGAGTCGAAAGGAGGGACAGGGTACCTACGAGCAGTACTTC
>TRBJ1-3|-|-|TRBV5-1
CASSPTYGVDTIYF
TGCGCCAGCAGCCCCACCTACGGGGTAGACACCATATATTTT
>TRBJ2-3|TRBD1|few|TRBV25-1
CASSGNRGLADTQYF
TGTGCCAGCAGTGGTAACAGGGGGCTGGCAGATACGCAGTATTTT
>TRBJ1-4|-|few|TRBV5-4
CASAKDPGIPDVEEKLFF
TGTGCCAGCGCAAAGGACCCCGGGATACCGGACGTAGAGGAAAAACTGTTTTTT
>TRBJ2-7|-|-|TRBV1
CTSSQDGNSSYEQYF
TGCACCAGCAGCCAAGACGGGAATAGCTCCTACGAGCAGTACTTC
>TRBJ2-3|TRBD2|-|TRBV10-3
CAIKGTSGNTDTQYF
TGTGCCATCAAGGGGACTAGCGGGAACACAGATACGCAGTATTTT
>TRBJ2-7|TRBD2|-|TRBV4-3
CASSPTSGGAYEQYF
TGCGCCAGCAGCCCCACTAGCGGGGGGGCCTACGAGCAGTACTTC
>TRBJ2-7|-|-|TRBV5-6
CASSHWGSRRDEQYF
TGTGCCAGCAGCCACTGGGGCTCCAGACGTGACGAGCAGTACTTC
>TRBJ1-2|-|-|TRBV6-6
CASSYSYTCTF
TGTGCCAGCAGTTACTCGTATACTTGCACCTTC